The sequence of this TCR beta chain was determined in a study of shared clonotypes between healthy human individuals (TCRdb year 2020). With respect to the entire study: The cohort included a few men and a couple of women between 18 and 49 years of age. Leukapheresis yielded between about 0.94 and 8.9 billion PBMCs per donor. To increase sequencing depth and limit assay-specific biases, different laboratories used diverse techniques to prepare libraries and sequence TCR repertoires. For each donor, three plates each were used for CD4 naive and CD4 memory, two plates were used for CD8 naive, and one plate was used for CD8 memory. To estimate repertoire size and how much clonotype sharing occurs between individuals, the study deeply sequenced the blood TCR repertoires of roughly 5 healthy adults.

On the study overall, not on this receptor specifically: Larger estimated clonotype richness was generally found for naive subsets than for memory subsets. Rarefaction of sorted-subset datasets indicated incomplete sequencing despite the large sequencing depth. Because the study included only a small number of donors, the genetic and exposure-history diversity represented was limited. Sharing across four donors was observed for around 5% of naive CD4, 3% to 4% of naive CD8, 2% to 2.5% of memory CD4, and about 0.39% of memory CD8 clonotypes. Sampling was restricted to blood, and TCR repertoires in tissues likely differ from the TCR repertoires found in blood. Pairwise subsampling indicated that sequencing depth was expected to affect the degree of clonotype sharing among donors. Compared with non-shared clonotypes, clonotypes shared by all four sorted-subset donors had higher generation probabilities.

Donors were healthy HIV-negative adults with no recently reported acute infections or vaccinations. Only Caucasian adults living in Nashville, Tennessee, USA were represented among the donors. Magnetic negative selection was used to enrich CD4+ T cells, after which naive cells were positively selected on CD45RA and the negative fraction became the memory subset. Blood was collected by leukapheresis, and PBMCs were isolated by Ficoll-Histopaque density gradient centrifugation and then cryopreserved in liquid nitrogen vapor phase. Analytical flow cytometry was used to check the purity and quantity of every magnetically sorted T cell population. Genomic DNA was isolated from each sorted fraction and quantified by UV absorbance on a Nanodrop 2000c. A note on this clone: There is no known antigen for this receptor. No base qualities exist here, and no much larger clone lies one base off it. Other DNA sequences in the same sample also yield this CDR3.

Using the deep immunoSEQ assay, multiplex PCR amplified TCR CDR3 regions from genomic DNA. Genomic DNA extracted from each cell subset was distributed evenly over all wells of several immunoSEQ 96-well plates, and each plate served as one replicate. For sorted subsets, 200 to 250 ng genomic DNA, equal to approximately 30,000 T cell genomes, was loaded into each replicate PCR. Purified libraries were quantified with a Qubit 3.0 fluorometer, sized on a Bioanalyzer 2100, and re-quantified with the KAPA Library Quantification kit. Every immunoSEQ 96-well plate was sequenced on a dedicated single-read 150-cycle Illumina NextSeq 550 flow cell. The authors processed their data as follows. Because the immunoSEQ output held only junctional sequences and lacked quality scores, the filtering could not match the filtering applied to full-length reads. Sequences were annotated with PyIR, a Python wrapper for IgBLAST v1.9, and V/J genes and CDR3 were assigned using IMGT germline references. Reads with weak V/J assignments (E-value above 1e-6), missing CDR3, stop codons, out-of-frame junctions, or ambiguous translated residues were removed. A V3J clonotype was defined by an identical inferred V gene, J gene, and CDR3 amino acid sequence. To compute the percentage overlap between repertoires, the number of shared unique clonotypes was divided by the size of the smaller repertoire. Three approaches were used to assess repertoire richness: RTK rarefaction, the Chao1 estimator, and Recon v2.1 estimates of unobserved clonotypes. Generation probabilities were computed with OLGA for all TCRbeta clonotypes obtained by the gDNA method from a few donors. Imported from immuneACCESS, the table was reduced by TCRdb to in-frame sequences with V and J called. These copies leave out some clones; in studies compared against another copy, an unresolved V gene accounts for under half, and the cause of the remainder is not known. The DNA was the basis for D and trimming; V, J and clone size are from that table. The sample table lists millions of clones, 90% to 95% of them with a count of one. 0.39% of the sample comes from the top ten.

The germline V gene yields SGHTA for CDR1 and FQGTGA for CDR2. Relative to germline, V is 2 bases shorter and J is 0 bases shorter, with 7 bases between their ends. There are 15 amino acids in the CDR3, from cysteine to phenylalanine inclusive. The DNA shown is the 45-base CDR3, in frame from base 1. The sequenced sample consisted of naive CD4+ T cells from PBMCs. The cell subset or site label, as the study defines it: CD45RA+ positively selected. This sequence originates from a man aged 18 to 29 in good health. Some clones in this sample may be carry-over from other donors' samples. In this chain, TRBV7-3 is recombined with TRBJ2-2; 5 matching bases give a weak D call of TRBD1. The base sequence is TGTGCCAGCAGCTTAGGCAGGGCGAACACCGGGGAGCTGTTTTTT. Its translation reads: CASSLGRANTGELFF.